This TCR beta chain was recovered during a study of cytotoxic CD8 clonotypes in ibrutinib-treated CLL. About the research overall: Responses comprised 25 or so partial and 2 complete; at median about 68 months, around 14 remained remitted and about 12 progressed.

Looked up from germline, CDR1 is MNHNY and CDR2 is SVGAGI (reference sequence). This CDR3 region has 16 residues. Losses at the gene ends were 6 bases for V and 5 bases for J; bases not matched to a gene: 11. As regards this clone: The antigen is unknown.

Libraries were prepared by immunoSEQ multiplex PCR; TCRdb keeps only in-frame clonotypes and omits some of them. The sample lists 120,000 to 150,000 clones, 60% to 80% seen once, with about 29% in the top ten. Study-wide findings and caveats: Sampling times, which were not matched between the groups, differed between sustained-remission patients and progressing patients. On treatment, the uncommon public clonotypes contracted or remained stable. An increase in clonality occurred at ibrutinib response, followed by a return toward baseline at progression.

The sequencing used PBMCs, collected after 12 months of ibrutinib treatment. The J gene is TRBJ2-5, the V gene TRBV6-6; 11 bases align to TRBD1. The TCR was taken from a human donor with chronic lymphocytic leukemia. CDR3 sequence reads: CASSGPGQGVGETQYF. Here the CDR3 DNA reads TGTGCCAGCAGCGGGCCGGGACAGGGGGTAGGGGAGACCCAGTACTTC.